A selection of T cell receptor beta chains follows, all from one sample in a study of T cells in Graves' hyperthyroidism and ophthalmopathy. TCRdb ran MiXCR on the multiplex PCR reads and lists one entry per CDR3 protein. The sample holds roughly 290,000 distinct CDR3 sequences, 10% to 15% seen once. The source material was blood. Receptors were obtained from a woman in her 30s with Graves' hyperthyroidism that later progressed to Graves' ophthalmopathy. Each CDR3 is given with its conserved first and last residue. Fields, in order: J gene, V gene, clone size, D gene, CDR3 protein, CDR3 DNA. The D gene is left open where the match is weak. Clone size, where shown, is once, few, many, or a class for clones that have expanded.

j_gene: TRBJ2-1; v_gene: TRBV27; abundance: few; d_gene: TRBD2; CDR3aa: CASSLLSSGRVNEQFF; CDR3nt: TGTGCCAGCAGTTTATTGTCTAGCGGGCGCGTGAATGAGCAGTTCTTC
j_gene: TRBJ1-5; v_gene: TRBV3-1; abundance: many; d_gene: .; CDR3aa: CASSQGWSQPQHF; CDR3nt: TGTGCCAGCAGCCAAGGTTGGAGCCAGCCCCAGCATTTT
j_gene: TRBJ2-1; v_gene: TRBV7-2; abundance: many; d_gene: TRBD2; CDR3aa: CASSLNLLAGGSYNEQFF; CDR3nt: TGTGCCAGCAGCTTGAACCTACTAGCGGGAGGGTCTTACAATGAGCAGTTCTTC
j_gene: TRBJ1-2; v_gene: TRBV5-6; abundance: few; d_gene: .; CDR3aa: CASSRIISPGGYTF; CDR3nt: TGTGCCAGCAGCCGCATCATTTCCCCGGGGGGCTACACCTTC
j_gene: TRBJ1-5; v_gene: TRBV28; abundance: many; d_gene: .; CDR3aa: CASSLVGNQPQHF; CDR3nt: TGTGCCAGCAGTTTAGTGGGGAATCAGCCCCAGCATTTT
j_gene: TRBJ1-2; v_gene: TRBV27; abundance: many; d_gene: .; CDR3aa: CASSLSIGGGGYTF; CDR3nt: TGTGCCAGCAGTTTATCGATAGGTGGAGGAGGCTACACCTTC
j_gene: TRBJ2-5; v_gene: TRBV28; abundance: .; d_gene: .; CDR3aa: CASTDPPPGAQYF; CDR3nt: TGTGCCAGCACCGACCCCCCGCCCGGGGCCCAGTACTTC
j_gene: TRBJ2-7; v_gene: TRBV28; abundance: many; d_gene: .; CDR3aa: CASKPRGLAYSYEQYF; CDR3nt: TGTGCCAGCAAACCGAGGGGACTGGCTTATTCCTACGAGCAGTACTTC
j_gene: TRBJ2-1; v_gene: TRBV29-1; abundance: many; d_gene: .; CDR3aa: CSVEGGLPGIREQFF; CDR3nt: TGCAGCGTTGAAGGAGGGCTCCCAGGCATCCGTGAGCAGTTCTTC
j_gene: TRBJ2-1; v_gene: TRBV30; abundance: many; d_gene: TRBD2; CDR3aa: CAWTSGSNEQFF; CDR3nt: TGTGCCTGGACTAGCGGGAGTAATGAGCAGTTCTTC
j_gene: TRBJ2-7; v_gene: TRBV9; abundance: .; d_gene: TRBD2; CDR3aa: CASTSGLAGGEQYF; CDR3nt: TGTGCCAGCACCTCTGGACTAGCGGGAGGCGAGCAGTACTTC
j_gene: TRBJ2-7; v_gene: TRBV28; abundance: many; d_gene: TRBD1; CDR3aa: CASSTGGVQQYF; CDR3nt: TGTGCCAGCAGCACAGGGGGCGTACAGCAGTACTTC
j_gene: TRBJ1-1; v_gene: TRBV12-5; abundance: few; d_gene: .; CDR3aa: CASGLGGGTEAFF; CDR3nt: TGTGCTAGTGGTTTGGGGGGGGGCACTGAAGCTTTCTTT
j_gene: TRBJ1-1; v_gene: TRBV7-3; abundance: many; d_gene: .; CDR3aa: CASSSDGENTEAFF; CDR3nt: TGTGCCAGCAGCTCGGACGGGGAAAACACTGAAGCTTTCTTT
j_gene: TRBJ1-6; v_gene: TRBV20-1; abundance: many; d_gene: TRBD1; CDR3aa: CSARTQGAVSPLHF; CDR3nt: TGCAGTGCTAGAACCCAGGGGGCGGTTTCACCCCTCCACTTT
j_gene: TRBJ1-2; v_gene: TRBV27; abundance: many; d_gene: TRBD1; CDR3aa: CASSWTGNEDYGYTF; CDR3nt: TGTGCCAGCAGTTGGACAGGGAACGAAGACTATGGCTACACCTTC
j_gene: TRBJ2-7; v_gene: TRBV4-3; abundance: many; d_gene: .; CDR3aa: CASSHVEAGSYEQYF; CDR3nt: TGCGCCAGCAGCCACGTTGAAGCGGGCTCCTACGAGCAGTACTTC
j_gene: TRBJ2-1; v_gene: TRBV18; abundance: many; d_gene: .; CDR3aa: CASSPPIGTTYNEQFF; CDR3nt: TGTGCCAGCTCACCACCAATCGGGACAACCTACAATGAGCAGTTCTTC
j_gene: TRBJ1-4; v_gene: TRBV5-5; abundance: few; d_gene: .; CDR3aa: CASSLFGKLFF; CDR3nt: TGTGCCAGCAGCTTGTTCGGAAAACTGTTTTTT
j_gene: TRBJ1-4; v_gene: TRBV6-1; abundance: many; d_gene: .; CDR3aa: CASSSTPPGTSYEKLFF; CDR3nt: TGTGCCAGCAGTTCTACACCCCCCGGGACAAGTTATGAAAAACTGTTTTTT
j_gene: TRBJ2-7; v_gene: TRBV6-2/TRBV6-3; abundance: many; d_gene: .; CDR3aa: CASSPVGFTSFVVEQYF; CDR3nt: TGTGCCAGCAGCCCCGTGGGATTCACCTCATTCGTGGTCGAGCAGTACTTC
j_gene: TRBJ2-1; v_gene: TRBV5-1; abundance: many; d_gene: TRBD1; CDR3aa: CASSFRQGANNEQFF; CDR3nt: TGCGCCAGCAGCTTTCGACAGGGGGCCAACAATGAGCAGTTCTTC
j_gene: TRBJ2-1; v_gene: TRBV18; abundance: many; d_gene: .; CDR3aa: CASSPLALTSYNEQFF; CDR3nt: TGTGCCAGCTCACCGCTGGCCCTCACCTCCTACAATGAGCAGTTCTTC
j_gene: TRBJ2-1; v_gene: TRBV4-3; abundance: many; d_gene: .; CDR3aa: CASSQDTNGYGNNEQFF; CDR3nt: TGCGCCAGCAGCCAAGATACGAACGGGTATGGGAACAATGAGCAGTTCTTC
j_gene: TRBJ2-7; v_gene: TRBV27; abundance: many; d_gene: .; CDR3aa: CASSRPPYSEQYF; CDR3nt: TGTGCCAGCAGTCGGCCCCCATATAGCGAGCAGTACTTC
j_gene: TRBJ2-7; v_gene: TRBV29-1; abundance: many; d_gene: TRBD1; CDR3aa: CSVSGTGAHEQYF; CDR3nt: TGCAGCGTTTCCGGGACAGGGGCACACGAGCAGTACTTC
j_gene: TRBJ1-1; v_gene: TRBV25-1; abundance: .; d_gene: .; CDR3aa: CASRGGVGTEAFF; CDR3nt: TGTGCCAGCAGAGGTGGGGTGGGTACTGAAGCTTTCTTT
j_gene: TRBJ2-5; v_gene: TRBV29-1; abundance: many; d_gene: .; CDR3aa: CSVEDSRTAWQETQYF; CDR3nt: TGCAGCGTTGAAGATTCAAGGACAGCTTGGCAAGAGACCCAGTACTTC
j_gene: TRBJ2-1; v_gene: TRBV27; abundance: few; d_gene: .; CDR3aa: CASTTALDDSSHNEQFF; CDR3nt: TGTGCCAGCACCACAGCGCTGGATGATAGCTCCCACAATGAGCAGTTCTTC
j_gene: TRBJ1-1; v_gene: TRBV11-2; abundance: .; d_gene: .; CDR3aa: CASSLIKGPNTEAFF; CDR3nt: TGTGCCAGCAGCTTAATAAAGGGCCCCAACACTGAAGCTTTCTTT
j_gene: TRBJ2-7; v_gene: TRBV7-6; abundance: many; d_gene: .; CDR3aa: CASSPIGERDYEQYF; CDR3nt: TGTGCCAGCAGCCCCATTGGGGAGAGGGACTACGAGCAGTACTTC
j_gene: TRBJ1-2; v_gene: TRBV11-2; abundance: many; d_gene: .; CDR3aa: CASSLGPAGGYTF; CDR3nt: TGTGCCAGCAGCTTAGGGCCCGCCGGTGGCTACACCTTC
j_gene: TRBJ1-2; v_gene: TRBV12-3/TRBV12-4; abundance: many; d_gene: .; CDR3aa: CASTGSLETNYGYTF; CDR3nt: TGTGCCAGCACGGGATCGTTGGAAACTAACTATGGCTACACCTTC